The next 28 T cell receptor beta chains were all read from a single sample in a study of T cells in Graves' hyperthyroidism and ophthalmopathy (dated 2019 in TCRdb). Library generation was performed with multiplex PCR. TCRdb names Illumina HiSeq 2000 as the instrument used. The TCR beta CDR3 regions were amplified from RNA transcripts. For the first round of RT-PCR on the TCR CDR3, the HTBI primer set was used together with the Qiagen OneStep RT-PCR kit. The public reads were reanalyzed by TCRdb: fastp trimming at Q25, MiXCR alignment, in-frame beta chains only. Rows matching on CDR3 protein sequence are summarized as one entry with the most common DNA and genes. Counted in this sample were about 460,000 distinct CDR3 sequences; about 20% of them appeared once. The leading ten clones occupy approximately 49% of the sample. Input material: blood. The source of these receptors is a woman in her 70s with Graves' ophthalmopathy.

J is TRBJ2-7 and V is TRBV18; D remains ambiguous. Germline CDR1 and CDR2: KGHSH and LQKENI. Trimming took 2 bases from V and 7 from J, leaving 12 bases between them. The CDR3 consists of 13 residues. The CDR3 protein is CASSPEAALEQYF. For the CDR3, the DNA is TGTGCCAGCTCACCAGAGGCGGCGCTGGAGCAGTACTTC.

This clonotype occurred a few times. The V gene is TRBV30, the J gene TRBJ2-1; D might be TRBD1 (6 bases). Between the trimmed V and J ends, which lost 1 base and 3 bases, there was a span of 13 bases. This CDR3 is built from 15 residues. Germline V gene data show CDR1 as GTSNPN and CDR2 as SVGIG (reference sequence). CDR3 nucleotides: TGTGCCTGGAGTGAGGGGGAGTGGATCTACAATGAGCAGTTCTTC. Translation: CAWSEGEWIYNEQFF.

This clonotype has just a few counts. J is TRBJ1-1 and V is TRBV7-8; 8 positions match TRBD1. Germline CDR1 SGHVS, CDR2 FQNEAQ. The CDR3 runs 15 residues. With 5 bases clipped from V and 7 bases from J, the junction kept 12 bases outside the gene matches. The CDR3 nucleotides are TGTGCCAGCAGCCCCGGTATTGGCAGGGGGCGTGAAGCTTTCTTT. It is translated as CASSPGIGRGREAFF.

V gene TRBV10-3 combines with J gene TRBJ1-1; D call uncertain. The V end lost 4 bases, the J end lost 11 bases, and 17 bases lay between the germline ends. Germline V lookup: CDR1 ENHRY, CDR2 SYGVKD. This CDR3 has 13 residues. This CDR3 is CAISVREGEPAFF. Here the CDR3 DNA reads TGTGCCATCAGTGTGCGGGAGGGCGAGCCGGCTTTCTTT.

Written as DNA, the CDR3 is TGTGCCAGCACCACCGGGAGTAACTATGGCTACACCTTC. Encoded protein: CASTTGSNYGYTF. The V call is TRBV28, the J call TRBJ1-2; D remains unclear. This CDR3 has 13 amino acids. Between the trimmed V and J ends, which lost 7 bases and 1 base, there was a span of 10 bases. Germline CDR1 MDHEN, CDR2 SYDVKM.

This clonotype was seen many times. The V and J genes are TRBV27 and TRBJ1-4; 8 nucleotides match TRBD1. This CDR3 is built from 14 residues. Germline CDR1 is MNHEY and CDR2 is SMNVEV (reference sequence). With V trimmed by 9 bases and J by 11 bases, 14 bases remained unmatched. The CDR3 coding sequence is TGTGCCAGATGCCGGGACAGGCCCACTGGGAAACTGTTTTTT. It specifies CARCRDRPTGKLFF.

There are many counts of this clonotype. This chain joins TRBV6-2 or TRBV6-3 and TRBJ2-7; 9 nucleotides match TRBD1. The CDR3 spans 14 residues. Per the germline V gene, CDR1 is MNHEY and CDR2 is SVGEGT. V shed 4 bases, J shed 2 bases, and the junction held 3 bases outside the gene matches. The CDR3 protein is CASSSWTGAYEQYF. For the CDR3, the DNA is TGTGCCAGCAGTTCCTGGACAGGGGCCTACGAGCAGTACTTC.

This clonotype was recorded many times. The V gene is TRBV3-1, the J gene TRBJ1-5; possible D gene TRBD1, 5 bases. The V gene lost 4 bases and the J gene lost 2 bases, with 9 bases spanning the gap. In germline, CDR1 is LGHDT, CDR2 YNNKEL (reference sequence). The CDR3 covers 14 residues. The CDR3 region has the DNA TGTGCCAGCAGCCCGGGGGTGGGCAATCAGCCCCAGCATTTT. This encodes CASSPGVGNQPQHF.

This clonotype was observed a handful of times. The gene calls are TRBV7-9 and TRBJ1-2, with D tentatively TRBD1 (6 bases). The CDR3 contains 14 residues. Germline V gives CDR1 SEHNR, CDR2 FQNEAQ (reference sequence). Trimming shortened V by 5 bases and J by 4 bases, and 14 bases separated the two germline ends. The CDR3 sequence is CASSPQQGTYGYTF. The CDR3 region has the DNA TGTGCCAGCAGCCCACAACAGGGCACCTATGGCTACACCTTC.

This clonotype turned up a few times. CDR3 region: CATSISRGPLHF. The CDR3 coding sequence is TGTGCCACCAGCATCTCTAGGGGCCCCCTCCACTTT. V usage is TRBV15 and J usage is TRBJ1-6; TRBD1 might be the D (5 bases). The CDR3 runs to 12 residues. Trimming shortened V by 4 bases and J by 13 bases, and 11 bases separated the two germline ends. Germline values: CDR1 LNHNV, CDR2 YYDKDF (reference sequence).

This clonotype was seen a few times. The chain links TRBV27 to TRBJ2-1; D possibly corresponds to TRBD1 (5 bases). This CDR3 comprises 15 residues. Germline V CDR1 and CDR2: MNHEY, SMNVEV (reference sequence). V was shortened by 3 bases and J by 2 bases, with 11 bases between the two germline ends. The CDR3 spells CASSFVGRTYNEQFF. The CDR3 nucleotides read TGTGCCAGCAGTTTTGTGGGGCGGACCTACAATGAGCAGTTCTTC.

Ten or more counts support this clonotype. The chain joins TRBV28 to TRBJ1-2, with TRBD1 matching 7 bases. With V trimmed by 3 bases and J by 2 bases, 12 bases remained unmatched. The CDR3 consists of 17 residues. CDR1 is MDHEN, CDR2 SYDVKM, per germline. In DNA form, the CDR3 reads TGTGCCAGCAGTTTGGGGACAGACAATTTATTGAACTATGGCTACACCTTC. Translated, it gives CASSLGTDNLLNYGYTF.

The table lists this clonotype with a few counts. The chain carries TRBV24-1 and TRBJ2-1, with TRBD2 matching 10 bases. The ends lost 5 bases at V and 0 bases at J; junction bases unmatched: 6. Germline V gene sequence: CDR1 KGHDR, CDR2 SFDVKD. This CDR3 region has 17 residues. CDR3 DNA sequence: TGTGCCACCAGTGGATTAGCGGGAGGCTCCTCCTACAATGAGCAGTTCTTC. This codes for CATSGLAGGSSYNEQFF.

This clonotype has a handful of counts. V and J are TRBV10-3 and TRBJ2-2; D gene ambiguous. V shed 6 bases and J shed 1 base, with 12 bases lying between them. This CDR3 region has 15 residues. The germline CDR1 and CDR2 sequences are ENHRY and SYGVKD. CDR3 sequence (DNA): TGTGCCATCAGGATGGCCCTTCAGAACACCGGGGAGCTGTTTTTT. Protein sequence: CAIRMALQNTGELFF.

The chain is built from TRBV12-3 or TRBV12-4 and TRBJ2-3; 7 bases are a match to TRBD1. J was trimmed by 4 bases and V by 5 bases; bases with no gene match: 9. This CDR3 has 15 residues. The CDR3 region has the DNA TGTGCCAGCAGTCTAAGACAGGGCCGGCCAGATACGCAGTATTTT. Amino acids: CASSLRQGRPDTQYF.

The CDR3 spells CSANTGRAGYTF. The CDR3 nucleotides are TGCAGTGCTAATACAGGGAGGGCTGGCTACACCTTC. This chain links TRBV20-1 with TRBJ1-2, with D perhaps TRBD1 (6 bases). With 4 bases removed from V and 7 bases from J, the gap between germline ends came to 13 bases. The CDR3 is made up of 12 amino acids. Germline V gives CDR1 DFQATT, CDR2 SNEGSKA (reference sequence).

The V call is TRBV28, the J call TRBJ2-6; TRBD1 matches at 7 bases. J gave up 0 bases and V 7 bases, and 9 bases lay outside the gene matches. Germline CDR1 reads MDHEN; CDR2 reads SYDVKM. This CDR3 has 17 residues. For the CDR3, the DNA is TGTGCCAGCATGACAGGGACCGACTCCTCTGGGGCCAACGTCCTGACTTTC. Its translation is CASMTGTDSSGANVLTF.

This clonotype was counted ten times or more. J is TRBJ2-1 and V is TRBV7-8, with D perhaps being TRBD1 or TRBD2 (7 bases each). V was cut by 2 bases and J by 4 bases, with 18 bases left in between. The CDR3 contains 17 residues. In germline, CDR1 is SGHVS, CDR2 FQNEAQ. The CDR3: CASSLNFGRGRYNEQFF. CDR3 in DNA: TGTGCCAGCAGCTTAAATTTTGGGAGGGGGCGATACAATGAGCAGTTCTTC.

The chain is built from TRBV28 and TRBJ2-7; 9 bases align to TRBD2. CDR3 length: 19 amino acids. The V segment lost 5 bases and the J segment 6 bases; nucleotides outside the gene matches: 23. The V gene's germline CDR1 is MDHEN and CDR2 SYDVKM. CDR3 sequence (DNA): TGTGCCAGCAGTGCCCCCGGGTGGCGGGAGGGCCCAGAAGATCTCGAGCAGTACTTC. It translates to CASSAPGWREGPEDLEQYF. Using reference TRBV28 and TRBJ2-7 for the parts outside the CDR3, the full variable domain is DVKVTQSSRYLVKRTGEKVFLECVQDMDHENMFWYRQDPGLGLRLIYFSYDVKMKEKGDIPEGYSVSREKKERFSLILESASTNQTSMYLCASSAPGWREGPEDLEQYFGPGTRLTVT.

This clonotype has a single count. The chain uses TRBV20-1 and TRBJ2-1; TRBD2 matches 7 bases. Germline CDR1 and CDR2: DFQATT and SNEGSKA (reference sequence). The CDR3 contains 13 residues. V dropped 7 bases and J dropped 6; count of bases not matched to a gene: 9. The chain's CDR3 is CSGWISGRNEQFF. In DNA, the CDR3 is TGCAGTGGCTGGATTAGCGGGCGCAATGAGCAGTTCTTC.

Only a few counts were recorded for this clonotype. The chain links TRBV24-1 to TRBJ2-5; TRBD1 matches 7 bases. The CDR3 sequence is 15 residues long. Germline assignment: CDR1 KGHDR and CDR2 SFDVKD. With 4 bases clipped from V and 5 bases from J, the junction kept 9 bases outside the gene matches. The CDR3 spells CATSERQGVGETQYF. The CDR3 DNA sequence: TGTGCCACCAGTGAACGGCAGGGGGTCGGGGAGACCCAGTACTTC.

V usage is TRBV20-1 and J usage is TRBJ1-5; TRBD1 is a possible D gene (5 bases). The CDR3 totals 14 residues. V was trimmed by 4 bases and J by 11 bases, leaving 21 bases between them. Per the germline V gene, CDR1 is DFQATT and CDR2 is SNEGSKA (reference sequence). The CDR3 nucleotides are TGCAGTGCTAACCGGGACCTCCTCGGGTCAGCCCAGCATTTT. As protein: CSANRDLLGSAQHF.

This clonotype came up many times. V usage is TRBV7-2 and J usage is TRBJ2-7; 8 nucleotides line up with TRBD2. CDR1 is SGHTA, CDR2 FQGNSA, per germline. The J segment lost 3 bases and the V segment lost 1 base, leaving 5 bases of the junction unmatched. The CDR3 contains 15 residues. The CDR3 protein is CASSLGAGAFYEQYF. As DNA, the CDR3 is TGTGCCAGCAGCTTAGGAGCGGGAGCGTTCTACGAGCAGTACTTC.

CDR3 protein: CASSDRDSYEQYF. The CDR3 region has the DNA TGTGCCAGCAGTGATAGAGACTCCTACGAGCAGTACTTC. V gene TRBV13 combines with J gene TRBJ2-7; no firm D call. CDR1 and CDR2 (germline): PRHDT, FYEKMQ (reference sequence). The V and J ends lost 6 bases and 0 bases respectively, with 9 bases between them. This CDR3 has 13 residues.

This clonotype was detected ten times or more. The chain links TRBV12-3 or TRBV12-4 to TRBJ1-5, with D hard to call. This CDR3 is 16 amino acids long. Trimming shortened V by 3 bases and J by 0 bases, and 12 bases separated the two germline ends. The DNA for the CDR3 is TGTGCCAGCAGTTTTCACCCTTTAAGTAGCAATCAGCCCCAGCATTTT. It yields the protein CASSFHPLSSNQPQHF.

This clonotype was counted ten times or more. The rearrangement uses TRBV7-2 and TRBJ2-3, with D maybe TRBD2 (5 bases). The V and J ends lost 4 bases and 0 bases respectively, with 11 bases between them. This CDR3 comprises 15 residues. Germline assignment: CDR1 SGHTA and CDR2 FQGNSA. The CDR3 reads CASSWTFGSTDTQYF. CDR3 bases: TGTGCCAGCAGCTGGACTTTTGGCAGCACAGATACGCAGTATTTT. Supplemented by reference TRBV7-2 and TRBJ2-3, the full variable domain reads GAGVSQSPSNKVTEKGKDVELRCDPISGHTALYWYRQSLGQGLEFLIYFQGNSAPDKSGLPSDRFSAERTGGSVSTLTIQRTQQEDSAVYLCASSWTFGSTDTQYFGPGTRLTVL.

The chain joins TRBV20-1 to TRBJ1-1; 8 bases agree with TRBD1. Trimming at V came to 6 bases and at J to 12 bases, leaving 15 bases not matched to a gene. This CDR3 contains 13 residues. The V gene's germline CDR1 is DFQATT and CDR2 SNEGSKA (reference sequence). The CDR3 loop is CSATRTRDRRTFF. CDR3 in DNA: TGCAGTGCAACCCGAACGCGGGACAGGAGGACTTTCTTT.

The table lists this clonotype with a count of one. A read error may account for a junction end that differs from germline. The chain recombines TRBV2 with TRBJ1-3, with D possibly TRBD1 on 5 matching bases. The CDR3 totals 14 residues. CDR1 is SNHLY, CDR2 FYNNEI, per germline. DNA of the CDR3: TGTGCCAGCAGTGATTGGACATCTGGAGACACCATATATTTT. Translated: CASSDWTSGDTIYF.